Presented here are 2 T cell receptor beta chains from one specimen sequenced in a study of shared clonotypes between healthy human individuals. Only in-frame clones appear in the TCRdb table, and some are missing; sequencing was by immunoSEQ multiplex PCR. The top ten hold around 1.5% of the sample, which has about a million clones, approximately 80% seen once. Input material: memory CD4+ T cells sorted from blood. Subset reported: CD45RA-negative fraction. The receptors here all came from a man aged 18 to 29 in good health.

This chain joins TRBV19 and TRBJ2-6, with D possibly matching TRBD2 (5 bases). Germline CDR1 and CDR2: LNHDA and SQIVND (reference sequence). CDR3 size: 15 residues. V was pared by 6 bases and J by 1 base, with 10 bases between. The CDR3 reads CASREASSGANVLTF. Here the CDR3 DNA reads TGTGCCAGTAGGGAGGCGTCTTCTGGGGCCAACGTCCTGACTTTC.

The J gene is TRBJ2-5, the V gene TRBV27; no firm D call. From germline, CDR1 is MNHEY and CDR2 SMNVEV (reference sequence). CDR3 length: 13 amino acids. V lost 3 bases to trimming and J lost 5 bases, with 10 bases between them. This CDR3 is CASSFLAAETQYF. In DNA, the CDR3 is TGTGCCAGCAGTTTTTTGGCGGCGGAGACCCAGTACTTC.